In its sample, the clone carrying this T cell receptor beta chain was seen a few times. Antigen unknown. Using immunoSEQ multiplex PCR, the repertoire was profiled, and TCRdb retains in-frame clones only, with some absent. The sample holds more than 85,000 clones, roughly 91% seen once. The CDR3 has 14 amino acids. V was cut by 7 bases and J by 4 bases, with 16 bases left in between. Germline V lookup: CDR1 SEHNR, CDR2 FQNEAQ (reference sequence). This record comes from a study of T cell responses to AZD1222 COVID-19 vaccine. Study overall: Researchers grouped second doses given at about 4 or about 12 weeks into one pool.

General study findings and limits: Only a handful of AZD1222 recipients, more than five in all, had baseline seropositivity. Receipt of two AZD1222 doses was followed by a rise in Spike-specific TCR breadth and depth. Donors were chiefly white British, with a greater number of females, and clonal diversity was perhaps underestimated.

The starting material was peripheral blood, obtained on day 0 of AZD1222 vaccination. The TCR was taken from an adult in good health. The chain employs TRBV7-9 and TRBJ1-2, with a weak D call TRBD1 (5 bases). This chain's CDR3 is CASTSQGSGYGYTF. Here the CDR3 DNA reads TGTGCCAGCACCTCCCAGGGCTCTGGCTATGGCTACACCTTC.